This T cell receptor (beta chain) comes out of a study of blood T cell repertoires in COVID-19 (dated by TCRdb to 2020 to 2021). Background on the whole study: Samples from collaborators originated in the United States, Italy and Spain and spanned both the acute and convalescent phases of COVID-19. Where HLA class I and class II types were available, the types were taken from metadata supplied by the sample provider, not from assay-based typing. A de-identified subject ID, COVID-19 status, age in years and sex were almost always included in the sample metadata. The prospective study material was composed of cDNA or gDNA derived from T cells, B-cell-depleted T cells, or PBMCs. Samples were obtained from the ongoing ImmuneRACE study (first 160 participants) and from 1,200 or so subjects provided by 6 global collaborators. The repertoires were made available in a free public database intended to serve as a resource for research on the immune response to SARS-CoV-2. The dataset comprised deeply sampled blood TCRbeta repertoires from subjects exposed to, actively infected with, or recovered from COVID-19.

The study at large found these results: The amount of clinical and demographic metadata varied by source and participant and was provided uncurated.

Participants in the prospective study were aged roughly 18 to 95 years, lived in about two dozen United States geographic areas, and enrolled through a virtual design. To assign participants to cohorts, the prospective study relied on clinical history that participants themselves reported in a screening survey and a study questionnaire. Exposed participants had been in contact with someone with a PCR-confirmed or clinician-diagnosed COVID-19 case within 2 weeks of study entry. In the prospective study, whole blood, serum and a nasopharyngeal or oropharyngeal swab were collected from each participant by mobile phlebotomists. Prospective study participants could optionally give additional blood draws and questionnaires over a roughly two-month period. Blood samples from the prospective study were shipped frozen or at room temperature prior to DNA extraction. TCRbeta CDR3 regions were amplified from genomic DNA using the immunoSEQ Assay, a bias-controlled multiplex PCR. As for the original processing: Within the assay, amplification of reference gene primers was used to estimate how many nucleated cells each sample contained. To quantify the absolute abundance of each unique TCRbeta CDR3 rearrangement, sequence reads were collapsed and filtered. For each sample, productive Simpson clonality was calculated as the square root of Simpson's diversity index over productive rearrangements. Imported from immuneACCESS, the table was reduced by TCRdb to in-frame sequences with V and J called. These copies leave out some clones; in studies compared against another copy, an unresolved V gene accounts for under half, and the cause of the remainder is not known. For V, J and clone size, that table is used; D and trimming come from the DNA. This sample gives 300,000 to 350,000 clones in total; almost 90% of them show up just once. The leading ten clones occupy approximately 0.97% of the sample.

Comments on this clone: What this receptor recognizes is not known. Per-base qualities were not stored, and no clone one base away is much larger.

Sample: PBMCs or T cells enriched from blood (not recorded which). This TCR came from a woman aged 30 to 39 who had been exposed to COVID-19.

The CDR3: CASIPGGNYNEQFF. The DNA sequence follows: TGTGCCAGCATCCCCGGGGGGAACTACAATGAGCAGTTCTTC. The rearranged chain carries TRBV28 and TRBJ2-1, with 7 bases aligning to TRBD2. Its CDR3 holds 14 amino acids, cysteine through phenylalanine. Only CDR3 DNA remains: 42 bases, in frame from the first base. The germline V gene specifies MDHEN as CDR1 and SYDVKM as CDR2. Relative to germline, V is missing 7 bases and J is missing 3 bases, with 6 bases of the junction outside any gene match.